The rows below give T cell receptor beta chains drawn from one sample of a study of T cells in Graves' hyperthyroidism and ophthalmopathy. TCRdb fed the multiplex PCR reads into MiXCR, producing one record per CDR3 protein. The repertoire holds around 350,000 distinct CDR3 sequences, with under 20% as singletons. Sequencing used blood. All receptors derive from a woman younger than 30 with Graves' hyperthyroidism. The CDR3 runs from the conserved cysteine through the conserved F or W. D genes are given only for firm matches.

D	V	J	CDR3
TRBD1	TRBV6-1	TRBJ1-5	CASSESPTGPNQPQHF
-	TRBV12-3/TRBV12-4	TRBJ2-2	CASRGGRGGYTGELFF
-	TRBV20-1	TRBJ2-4	CSARDIEGGKNIQYF
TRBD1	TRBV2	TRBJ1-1	CASGPGDSHKNTEAFF
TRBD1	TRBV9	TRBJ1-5	CASSALAGGPQHF
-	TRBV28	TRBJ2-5	CASSTVAQETQYF
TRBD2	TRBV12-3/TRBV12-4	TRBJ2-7	CASSSSSGRYHEQYF
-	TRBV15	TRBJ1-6	CATSRAWNRLDSPLHF
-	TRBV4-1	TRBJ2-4	CASSQESGDPIQYF
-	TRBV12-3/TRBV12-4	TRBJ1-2	CASSPGPNNYGYTF
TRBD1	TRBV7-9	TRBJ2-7	CASSLMTGSYEQYF
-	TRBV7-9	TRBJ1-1	CATAIGGLREAFF
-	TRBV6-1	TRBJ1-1	CASTTPGGNTEAFF
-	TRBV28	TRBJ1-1	CAGRVNTEAFF
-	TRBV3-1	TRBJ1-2	CASREGGDLGYTF
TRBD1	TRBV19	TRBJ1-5	CASSIDRDRGNQPQHF
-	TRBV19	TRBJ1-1	CASSIVTTGNTEAFF
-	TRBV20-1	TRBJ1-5	CSATIRRGGNQPQHF
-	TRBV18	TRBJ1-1	CASSPQAGYEAFF
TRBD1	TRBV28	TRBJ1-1	CASSTGTGGSMAEAFF
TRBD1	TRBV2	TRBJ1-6	CASSTDRQGSPLHF
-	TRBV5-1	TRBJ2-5	CASSRSGIREAQYF
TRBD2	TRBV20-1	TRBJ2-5	CSARARRGDNQETQYF
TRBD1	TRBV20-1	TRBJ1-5	CSARSWDSTDQPQHF
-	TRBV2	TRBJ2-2	CASSGQGDGELFF
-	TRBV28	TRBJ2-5	CASRTAQETQYF
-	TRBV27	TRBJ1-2	CASSPDGGGYGYTF
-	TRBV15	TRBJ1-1	CATSRLGRRAGGAFF
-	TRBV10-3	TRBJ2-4	CAISESPGSVDIQYF